This TCR beta chain is from a study of cytomegalovirus exposure and HLA in healthy donors. Clones were read by immunoSEQ multiplex PCR, and TCRdb kept only the in-frame ones, dropping some. Of 47,000 or so clones in the sample, about 90% were seen once. Trimming cost V 5 bases and J 3 bases; bases outside gene matches: 7. The CDR3 totals 15 residues. Germline CDR1 MNHEY, CDR2 SMNVEV (reference sequence). V gene TRBV27 combines with J gene TRBJ2-7; the match to TRBD1 covers 10 bases. The sequence came from a man younger than 30 in good health and CMV-seronegative. The sequencing sample was made of PBMCs. CDR3 residues: CASSQTGGRLYEQYF. The CDR3 DNA sequence: TGTGCCAGCAGTCAGACAGGGGGCCGACTCTACGAGCAGTACTTC.